A selection of T cell receptor beta chains follows, all from one sample in a study of blood T cell repertoires in COVID-19. TCRdb's copy holds only in-frame clones and misses some; the assay was immunoSEQ multiplex PCR. Of some 80,000 clones in the sample, 84% were seen once. Sequencing was carried out using peripheral blood. The receptors shown here come from a man over 45 with acute or convalescent COVID-19. The CDR3 runs from the conserved cysteine through the conserved F or W. Each record gives: clone size, V gene, D gene, J gene, CDR3 protein, CDR3 DNA. The D gene is left open where the match is weak. Size tells how often a clone was seen (once, few, many) or the class of an expanded clone, and some rows leave it out.

NA	TRBV7-6	TRBD2	TRBJ2-7	CASSLGASGRQHEQYF	TGTGCCAGCAGCTTAGGGGCTAGCGGGAGACAGCACGAGCAGTACTTC
NA	TRBV29-1	NA	TRBJ2-2	CSVDKQGNTGELFF	TGCAGCGTTGACAAACAGGGGAACACCGGGGAGCTGTTTTTT
few	TRBV28	TRBD1	TRBJ1-2	CASSLGTGPIGYGYTF	TGTGCCAGCAGTTTAGGGACAGGGCCGATCGGCTATGGCTACACCTTC
once	TRBV12-3/TRBV12-4	NA	TRBJ1-5	CASSPGGGQPQHF	TGTGCCAGCAGCCCGGGTGGAGGGCAGCCCCAGCATTTT
NA	TRBV5-1	NA	TRBJ2-7	CASSGGTGTYEQYF	TGCGCCAGCAGCGGGGGGACTGGGACCTACGAGCAGTACTTC
NA	TRBV6-2/TRBV6-3	NA	TRBJ1-2	CASSREVGSSPYGYTF	TGTGCCAGCAGTCGGGAGGTGGGGAGCTCACCCTATGGCTACACCTTC
NA	TRBV12-3/TRBV12-4	NA	TRBJ1-1	CASSLAGLTEAFF	TGTGCCAGCAGTTTAGCCGGACTCACTGAAGCTTTCTTT
few	TRBV5-1	NA	TRBJ1-6	CASSLTGSGNSPLHF	TGCGCCAGCAGCTTGACAGGGTCCGGGAATTCACCCCTCCACTTT
NA	TRBV28	TRBD1	TRBJ2-2	CASSRVTGLYAGELFF	TGTGCCAGCAGCCGGGTGACAGGGCTGTACGCCGGGGAGCTGTTTTTT
NA	TRBV6-2/TRBV6-3	NA	TRBJ2-6	CASSLLGARSGANVLTF	TGTGCCAGCAGCCTTTTAGGGGCCCGCTCTGGGGCCAACGTCCTGACTTTC
NA	TRBV7-9	TRBD1	TRBJ2-5	CASSTPNRGRHQETQYF	TGTGCCAGCAGCACCCCCAACAGGGGGCGGCACCAAGAGACCCAGTACTTC
NA	TRBV29-1	TRBD1	TRBJ2-3	CSVVGQGTDTQYF	TGCAGCGTTGTTGGACAGGGAACAGATACGCAGTATTTT
NA	TRBV9	TRBD1	TRBJ1-1	CASTQGINTEAFF	TGTGCCAGCACACAGGGGATAAACACTGAAGCTTTCTTT
NA	TRBV4-3	NA	TRBJ1-1	CASSQEGAWGAAFF	TGCGCCAGCAGCCAAGAAGGGGCTTGGGGTGCGGCTTTCTTT
NA	TRBV2	TRBD2	TRBJ2-1	CASSDVAGGPDYNEQFF	TGTGCCAGCAGTGACGTTGCGGGGGGGCCGGATTACAATGAGCAGTTCTTC
NA	TRBV7-9	TRBD2	TRBJ2-2	CASSPSGRGPGELFF	TGTGCCAGCAGCCCCAGCGGGAGAGGACCCGGGGAGCTGTTTTTT
NA	TRBV7-2	TRBD2	TRBJ2-5	CASSLWSSGETQYF	TGTGCCAGCAGCTTATGGAGTAGCGGGGAGACCCAGTACTTC
NA	TRBV10-3	TRBD2	TRBJ2-5	CAISRTSGRTQETQYF	TGTGCCATCTCGAGGACTAGCGGGAGGACCCAAGAGACCCAGTACTTC
NA	TRBV6-5	NA	TRBJ2-5	CASRTTDQETQYF	TGTGCCAGCAGGACGACAGATCAAGAGACCCAGTACTTC
NA	TRBV7-3	TRBD1	TRBJ2-1	CASSPGQGSYNEQFF	TGTGCCAGCAGCCCAGGACAGGGGTCCTACAATGAGCAGTTCTTC
once	TRBV6-5	TRBD2	TRBJ2-1	CASTSRGGAEQFF	TGTGCCAGCACCTCGAGGGGAGGGGCTGAGCAGTTCTTC
NA	TRBV30	TRBD1	TRBJ1-6	CAWSVRTGNNSPLHF	TGTGCCTGGAGTGTACGGACAGGGAATAATTCACCCCTCCACTTT
NA	TRBV30	NA	TRBJ2-7	CAWSVQGEQYF	TGTGCCTGGAGTGTACAGGGCGAGCAGTACTTC
NA	TRBV11-3	NA	TRBJ2-1	CASSFTTGSSYNEQFF	TGTGCCAGCAGCTTTACCACAGGGAGCTCCTACAATGAGCAGTTCTTC
NA	TRBV28	NA	TRBJ1-2	CASSSPQSGNYGYTF	TGTGCCAGCAGTTCCCCCCAATCAGGGAACTATGGCTACACCTTC
NA	TRBV29-1	TRBD2	TRBJ2-2	CSVARLAGRGTPGELFF	TGCAGCGTTGCCCGGCTAGCGGGAAGGGGCACCCCCGGGGAGCTGTTTTTT
NA	TRBV21-1	NA	TRBJ2-2	CASSVGGGQPNTGELFF	TGTGCCAGCAGCGTTGGCGGGGGACAACCGAACACCGGGGAGCTGTTTTTT
NA	TRBV24-1	NA	TRBJ2-3	CATSDRKTNSILHDTQYF	TGTGCCACCAGTGATCGAAAAACCAACTCTATTCTTCACGATACGCAGTATTTT
NA	TRBV12-3/TRBV12-4	NA	TRBJ2-2	CASREAGELFF	TGTGCCAGCAGGGAAGCGGGGGAGCTGTTTTTT
once	TRBV30	NA	TRBJ1-6	CAWTRERGSPLHF	TGTGCCTGGACACGGGAGCGAGGTTCACCCCTCCACTTT
NA	TRBV3-1/TRBV3-2	NA	TRBJ2-1	CASSQGGNEQFF	TGTGCCAGCAGCCAAGGCGGTAATGAGCAGTTCTTC
NA	TRBV3-1/TRBV3-2	NA	TRBJ2-5	CASSKAGRETQYF	TGTGCCAGCAGCAAGGCGGGGAGGGAGACCCAGTACTTC
NA	TRBV4-2	TRBD2	TRBJ2-3	CASSQDAGADTQYF	TGTGCCAGCAGCCAAGACGCGGGAGCAGATACGCAGTATTTT
NA	TRBV7-9	NA	TRBJ1-2	CASSPPGAISVNYGYTF	TGTGCCAGCAGCCCCCCTGGGGCCATATCCGTTAACTATGGCTACACCTTC
NA	TRBV10-2	NA	TRBJ1-5	CASSDRAAGQPQHF	TGCGCCAGCAGTGACAGGGCTGCTGGTCAGCCCCAGCATTTT
NA	TRBV7-9	TRBD2	TRBJ2-7	CASSISGITYEQYF	TGTGCCAGCAGCATCAGCGGGATTACCTACGAGCAGTACTTC
NA	TRBV6-5	NA	TRBJ2-7	CASRQGAASEQYF	TGTGCCAGCAGACAAGGGGCCGCTAGCGAGCAGTACTTC
few	TRBV11-2	TRBD1	TRBJ1-1	CASSPRQGVNTEAFF	TGTGCCAGCAGCCCGCGACAGGGCGTGAACACTGAAGCTTTCTTT
NA	TRBV10-3	NA	TRBJ2-2	CAIKRGTGELFF	TGTGCCATCAAAAGGGGGACCGGGGAGCTGTTTTTT
once	TRBV6-2/TRBV6-3	TRBD1	TRBJ1-1	CASSLKGQGAGTEAFF	TGTGCCAGCAGCCTAAAGGGACAGGGGGCCGGGACTGAAGCTTTCTTT
NA	TRBV6-2/TRBV6-3	TRBD1	TRBJ2-7	CASSPSRDRIWF	TGTGCCAGCAGCCCCTCCCGGGACAGAATATGGTTC
NA	TRBV12-3/TRBV12-4	NA	TRBJ1-5	CASSPQIGPQHF	TGTGCCAGCAGTCCCCAGATTGGGCCCCAGCATTTT
few	TRBV19	NA	TRBJ1-1	CASSSYMNTEAFF	TGTGCCAGTAGTAGTTATATGAACACTGAAGCTTTCTTT
NA	TRBV28	NA	TRBJ2-7	CASSLESQLSFDF	TGTGCCAGCAGTTTAGAGTCCCAACTATCATTCGACTTC
few	TRBV6-4	TRBD1	TRBJ1-6	CASKSSDRAENSPLHF	TGTGCCAGCAAAAGCTCCGACAGGGCAGAAAATTCACCCCTCCACTTT
once	TRBV9	NA	TRBJ2-5	CASSAGSPGVETQYF	TGTGCCAGCAGCGCCGGGAGCCCGGGGGTAGAGACCCAGTACTTC
once	TRBV30	NA	TRBJ2-2	CAWTGPAGELFF	TGTGCCTGGACAGGTCCCGCCGGGGAGCTGTTTTTT
NA	TRBV11-2	TRBD1	TRBJ1-2	CASSLDNRGNGYTF	TGTGCCAGCAGCTTAGATAACAGGGGTAATGGCTACACCTTC
once	TRBV6-2/TRBV6-3	TRBD2	TRBJ2-3	CASSYGTSGSTDTQYF	TGTGCCAGCAGTTACGGGACTAGCGGGTCCACAGATACGCAGTATTTT
NA	TRBV25-1	NA	TRBJ1-2	CASTEASSWGYTF	TGTGCCAGCACCGAGGCATCATCTTGGGGCTACACCTTC
NA	TRBV19	NA	TRBJ1-4	CASSIEVGGPREKLFF	TGTGCCAGTAGTATAGAAGTAGGAGGGCCGCGTGAAAAACTGTTTTTT